The 26 T cell receptor beta chains in this list originate from one sample, sequenced in a study of shared clonotypes between healthy human individuals. TCRdb's copy holds only in-frame clones and misses some; the assay was immunoSEQ multiplex PCR. Here the sample spans hundreds of thousands of clones, about 98% being singletons. Naive-designated CD8 cells lacked CD45RO, were positively enriched for CCR7, and omitted terminally differentiated effector memory CD45RA+ cells. Sequencing was done on a sample of naive CD8+ T cells sorted from blood. The source of these receptors is a young man in good health.

V gene TRBV2 combines with J gene TRBJ2-7; 9 bases are shared with TRBD2. The CDR3 has 14 amino acids. Germline assignment: CDR1 SNHLY and CDR2 FYNNEI. J was trimmed by 3 bases and V by 0 bases; bases with no gene match: 0. This CDR3 reads CASSEASGSYEQYF. The CDR3 DNA reads as TGTGCCAGCAGTGAAGCTAGCGGGAGCTACGAGCAGTACTTC.

The V call is TRBV5-1, the J call TRBJ1-2; 7 nucleotides agree with TRBD1. CDR3 size: 14 residues. Trimming removed 6 bases from V and 2 bases from J; junction bases left unmatched: 7. The V gene's germline CDR1 is SGHRS and CDR2 YFSETQ. The CDR3 sequence: CASKKGTVNYGYTF. CDR3 nucleotides: TGCGCCAGCAAGAAGGGGACAGTAAACTATGGCTACACCTTC.

This clone came up once. This chain links TRBV7-2 with TRBJ2-7, with D tentatively TRBD2 (6 bases). The ends were cut back, 4 bases at V and 5 bases at J, with 12 bases in the middle. The germline CDR1 and CDR2 sequences are SGHTA and FQGNSA. CDR3 length: 13 residues. The CDR3 region has the DNA TGTGCCAGCAGCTCCCACCCGGGGGACGAGCAGTACTTC. Translation gives CASSSHPGDEQYF.

The rearrangement uses TRBV30 and TRBJ2-7, with 7 nucleotides matching TRBD2. The CDR3 is 13 residues long. The V gene's germline CDR1 is GTSNPN and CDR2 SVGIG (reference sequence). V lost 4 bases to trimming and J lost 6 bases; unmatched junction nucleotides: 9. This chain's CDR3 is CAWTERGVSEQYF. CDR3 DNA: TGTGCCTGGACTGAACGGGGGGTTAGCGAGCAGTACTTC.

CDR3 protein: CASSQAGTAYNEQFF. CDR3 in DNA: TGTGCCAGCAGCCAAGCCGGGACAGCTTACAATGAGCAGTTCTTC. The rearrangement joins TRBV5-5 to TRBJ2-1; 7 nucleotides match TRBD1. Germline CDR1 is SGHKS and CDR2 is YYEKEE (reference sequence). Germline trimming cut 4 bases from V and 4 bases from J; bases unmatched to any gene: 8. The CDR3 totals 15 residues.

This sequence joins TRBV4-3 and TRBJ2-5; D perhaps matches TRBD2 (5 bases). CDR3 length equals 13 residues. Germline V gene data show CDR1 as LGHNA and CDR2 as YSLEER. V lost 4 bases and J lost 1, with 7 bases in between. The DNA for the CDR3 is TGCGCCAGCAGCCCTGCGGGCCAAGAGACCCAGTACTTC. As protein: CASSPAGQETQYF.

The chain is built from TRBV10-3 and TRBJ1-2, with a possible D match to TRBD1 (6 bases). The germline V gene has CDR1 ENHRY and CDR2 SYGVKD. Trimming removed 11 bases from V and 0 bases from J, with 16 bases in between. CDR3 length equals 14 residues. The CDR3 DNA follows: TGTGCCGTGGCGAGGGGGGAGGCTAACTATGGCTACACCTTC. It translates to CAVARGEANYGYTF.

The chain couples TRBV29-1 to TRBJ2-3; possibly TRBD1 or TRBD2 for D (5 bases each). There are 13 residues in the CDR3. CDR1 SQVTM and CDR2 ANQGSEA come from the germline V gene. V lost 5 bases to trimming and J lost 2 bases, with 11 bases between them. The CDR3 region has the DNA TGCAGCGTTCCGGGACCTAACACAGATACGCAGTATTTT. Protein sequence: CSVPGPNTDTQYF.

This clone was picked up one time. The V gene is TRBV4-1, the J gene TRBJ2-7, with D possibly being TRBD1 (6 bases). Germline CDR1 reads MGHRA; CDR2 reads YSYEKL. This CDR3 contains 16 residues. V was cut by 1 base and J by 2 bases, with 15 bases left in between. The CDR3 DNA is TGCGCCAGCAGCCAAGGCCCCAACACAGGGACCTACGAGCAGTACTTC. Translated, it gives CASSQGPNTGTYEQYF.

CDR3 sequence (DNA): TGCGCCAGCAGCCAAGATTCCGGGCCCCCCGACGAGCAGTACTTC. Encoded protein: CASSQDSGPPDEQYF. The chain joins TRBV4-3 to TRBJ2-7; no clear D. This CDR3 has 15 residues. Trimming left V 0 bases short and J 5 bases short, with 14 bases between. From germline, CDR1 is LGHNA and CDR2 YSLEER.

This chain links TRBV5-6 with TRBJ1-1, with D perhaps TRBD1 (5 bases). Germline V gene lookup returns CDR1 SGHDT and CDR2 YYEEEE. The V gene lost 4 bases and the J gene lost 7 bases, with 11 bases spanning the gap. This CDR3 region has 12 residues. CDR3 amino acids: CASSPWTHEAFF. Written as DNA, the CDR3 is TGTGCCAGCAGCCCCTGGACACATGAAGCTTTCTTT.

This rearrangement joins TRBV9 to TRBJ2-3; 12 positions agree with TRBD2. V was clipped by 4 bases and J by 5 bases; unmatched bases: 11. The germline gives CDR1 SGDLS, CDR2 YYNGEE. This CDR3 has 17 residues. CDR3 nucleotides: TGTGCCAGCAGCCCACATCTCCTAGCGGGAGGGATAGATACGCAGTATTTT. Protein product: CASSPHLLAGGIDTQYF.

The chain joins TRBV7-6 to TRBJ1-1; tentatively, D is TRBD1 (6 bases). Germline V gene lookup returns CDR1 SGHVS and CDR2 FNYEAQ. The CDR3 is 15 residues long. V shed 1 base and J shed 3 bases, with 12 bases lying between them. CDR3 amino acids: CASSLGVGGYTEAFF. CDR3 DNA sequence: TGTGCCAGCAGCTTAGGAGTCGGGGGCTACACTGAAGCTTTCTTT.

The chain recombines TRBV10-3 with TRBJ1-2; D might be TRBD1 (5 bases). This CDR3 is 13 amino acids long. Germline loops: CDR1 ENHRY, CDR2 SYGVKD. V was shortened by 11 bases and J by 0 bases, with 13 bases between the two germline ends. The CDR3 nucleotides read TGTGCCGCGACAGCCGCTCCTAACTATGGCTACACCTTC. Protein sequence: CAATAAPNYGYTF.

The chain carries TRBV13 and TRBJ2-7; TRBD1 matches at 9 bases. Germline lookup yields CDR1 PRHDT and CDR2 FYEKMQ (reference sequence). The CDR3 sequence is 14 residues long. V trimming: 4 bases; J trimming: 6 bases; junction bases outside the gene matches: 7. The CDR3 protein is CASSYRTGVREQYF. The CDR3 DNA follows: TGTGCCAGCAGCTACCGGACAGGGGTTCGCGAGCAGTACTTC.

Notes on this clone: This sample also contains other DNA sequences that code for the same CDR3. V usage is TRBV28 and J usage is TRBJ2-7, with 8 positions matching TRBD1. CDR1 and CDR2 from the germline V gene are MDHEN and SYDVKM. The CDR3 is 14 residues long. The V gene end was trimmed by 2 bases and the J gene end by 4 bases; junction bases not matched to a gene: 4. CDR3: CASSLGQGAYEQYF. In DNA form, the CDR3 reads TGTGCCAGCAGTTTAGGGCAGGGGGCGTACGAGCAGTACTTC.

The chain has TRBV6-6 and TRBJ2-2, with D unresolved. Trimming removed 6 bases from V and 7 bases from J, with 6 bases in between. CDR1 MNHNY and CDR2 SVGAGI come from the germline V gene (reference sequence). The CDR3 has 11 amino acids. The CDR3 DNA is TGTGCCAGCAGGTTTGGCGGGGAGCTGTTTTTT. It codes for CASRFGGELFF.

J is TRBJ2-5 and V is TRBV6-5; no definite D call. Germline CDR1 is MNHEY and CDR2 is SVGAGI. There are 14 residues in the CDR3. V was trimmed by 5 bases and J by 3 bases, leaving 13 bases between them. The DNA of the CDR3 is TGTGCCAGCAGTAGAGACTTCGCAAAAGAGACCCAGTACTTC. Its protein product is CASSRDFAKETQYF.

This chain joins TRBV5-1 and TRBJ1-1, with D unclear. Between the trimmed V and J ends, which lost 0 bases and 0 bases, there was a span of 15 bases. The CDR3 length is 17 residues. Per the germline V gene, CDR1 is SGHRS and CDR2 is YFSETQ. The CDR3 DNA is TGCGCCAGCAGCTTGGCCTCTCGGGTCGGGGTGAACACTGAAGCTTTCTTT. Its protein is CASSLASRVGVNTEAFF.

This chain links TRBV11-1 with TRBJ2-1; 8 bases are shared with TRBD1. The CDR3 runs 13 residues. The V gene's germline CDR1 is SGHAT and CDR2 FQDESV (reference sequence). V shed 3 bases and J 6 bases; nucleotides not matched to a gene: 1. The CDR3, as DNA: TGTGCCAGCAGCTTGACAGGGGCCAATGAGCAGTTCTTC. It translates to CASSLTGANEQFF.

This clone was seen only once. The chain uses TRBV7-9 and TRBJ1-5; 9 bases match TRBD1. Germline V CDR1 and CDR2: SEHNR, FQNEAQ (reference sequence). J gave up 6 bases and V 4 bases, and 7 bases lay outside the gene matches. This CDR3 has 15 residues. The CDR3 loop reads CASSSPGTGPQPQHF. CDR3 coding DNA: TGTGCCAGCAGCTCACCCGGGACAGGGCCTCAGCCCCAGCATTTT.

The genes are TRBV30 and TRBJ1-1; no firm D call. The CDR3 contains 11 residues. Per the germline V gene, CDR1 is GTSNPN and CDR2 is SVGIG (reference sequence). V lost 1 base and J lost 3, with 3 bases in between. Written as DNA, the CDR3 is TGTGCCTGGAGTGCGGACACTGAAGCTTTCTTT. Its protein is CAWSADTEAFF.

The chain uses TRBV13 and TRBJ2-7; 7 bases match TRBD1. This CDR3 is built from 14 residues. CDR1 and CDR2 from the germline V gene are PRHDT and FYEKMQ (reference sequence). V lost 6 bases to trimming and J lost 2 bases; unmatched junction nucleotides: 7. The CDR3 region has the DNA TGTGCCAGCAGGAGGACAGGAAACCCCTACGAGCAGTACTTC. Its translation is CASRRTGNPYEQYF.

The rearrangement joins TRBV15 to TRBJ2-5, with D perhaps matching TRBD1 or TRBD2 (5 bases each). V lost 5 bases to trimming and J lost 4 bases, with 17 bases between them. The CDR3 has 15 amino acids. Germline V gene sequence: CDR1 LNHNV, CDR2 YYDKDF (reference sequence). CDR3 residues: CATSYPGTTRETQYF. In DNA, the CDR3 is TGTGCCACCAGCTACCCCGGGACCACGAGAGAGACCCAGTACTTC.

The V and J genes are TRBV5-1 and TRBJ2-1, with TRBD2 matching 9 bases. J lost 7 bases, V lost 4 bases, and 6 bases had no gene match. This CDR3 comprises 14 residues. Germline CDR1 is SGHRS and CDR2 is YFSETQ. For the CDR3, the DNA is TGCGCCAGCAGCATTAGCGGGAGAATGAATGAGCAGTTCTTC. Amino acid sequence: CASSISGRMNEQFF.

The gene calls are TRBV4-3 and TRBJ2-7, with 10 bases lining up with TRBD2. CDR1 is LGHNA and CDR2 is YSLEER in the germline V gene. The CDR3 is 15 residues long. V dropped 3 bases and J dropped 3; count of bases not matched to a gene: 5. This CDR3 reads CASSQIAGGIYEQYF. The CDR3 DNA reads as TGCGCCAGCAGCCAGATAGCGGGAGGAATCTACGAGCAGTACTTC.